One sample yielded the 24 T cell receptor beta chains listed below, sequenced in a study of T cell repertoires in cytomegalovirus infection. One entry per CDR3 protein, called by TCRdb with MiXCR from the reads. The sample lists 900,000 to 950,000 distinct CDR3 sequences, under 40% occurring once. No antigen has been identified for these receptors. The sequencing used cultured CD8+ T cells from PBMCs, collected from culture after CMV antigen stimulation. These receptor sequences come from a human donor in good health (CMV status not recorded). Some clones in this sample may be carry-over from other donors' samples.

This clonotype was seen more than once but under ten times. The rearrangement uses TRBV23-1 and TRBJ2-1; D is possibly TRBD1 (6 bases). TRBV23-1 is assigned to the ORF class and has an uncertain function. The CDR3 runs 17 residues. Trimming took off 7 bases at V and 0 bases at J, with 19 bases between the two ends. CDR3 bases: TGCGCCAGCACCATACGGTGGGGACACCTCTCCTACAATGAGCAGTTCTTC. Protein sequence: CASTIRWGHLSYNEQFF.

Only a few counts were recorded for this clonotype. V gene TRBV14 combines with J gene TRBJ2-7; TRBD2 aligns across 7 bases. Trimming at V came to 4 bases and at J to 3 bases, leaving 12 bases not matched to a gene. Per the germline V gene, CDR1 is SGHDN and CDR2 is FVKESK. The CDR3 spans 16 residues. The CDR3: CASSPLVGGWDYEQYF. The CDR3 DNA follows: TGTGCCAGCAGCCCTCTAGTGGGAGGGTGGGACTACGAGCAGTACTTC.

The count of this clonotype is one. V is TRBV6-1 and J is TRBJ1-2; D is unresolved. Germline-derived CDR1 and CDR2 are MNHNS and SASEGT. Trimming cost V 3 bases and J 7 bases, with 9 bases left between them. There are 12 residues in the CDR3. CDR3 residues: CASSDRPGGYTF. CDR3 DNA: TGTGCCAGCAGTGACAGGCCTGGTGGCTACACCTTC.

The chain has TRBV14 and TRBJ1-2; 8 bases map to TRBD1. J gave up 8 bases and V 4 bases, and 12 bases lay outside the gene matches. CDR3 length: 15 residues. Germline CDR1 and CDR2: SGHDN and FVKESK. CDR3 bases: TGTGCCAGCAGCCCCATATTACAGGGGGAGAGCGGCTACACCTTC. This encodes CASSPILQGESGYTF. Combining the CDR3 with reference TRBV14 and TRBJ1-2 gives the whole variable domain EAGVTQFPSHSVIEKGQTVTLRCDPISGHDNLYWYRRVMGKEIKFLLHFVKESKQDESGMPNNRFLAERTGGTYSTLKVQPAELEDSGVYFCASSPILQGESGYTFGSGTRLTVV.

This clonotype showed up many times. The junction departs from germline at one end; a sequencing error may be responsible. This CDR3 is CASSQDGNEQFF. CDR3 DNA sequence: TGTGCCAGCAGTCAGGACGGCAATGAGCAGTTCTTC. V gene TRBV4-1 combines with J gene TRBJ2-1; D unresolved. Germline V lookup: CDR1 MGHRA, CDR2 YSYEKL. The CDR3 is 12 amino acids.

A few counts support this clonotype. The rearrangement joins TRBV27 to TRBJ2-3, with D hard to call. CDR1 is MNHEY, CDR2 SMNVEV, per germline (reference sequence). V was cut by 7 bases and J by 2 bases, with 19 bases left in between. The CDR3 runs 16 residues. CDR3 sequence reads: CASTRSPALYTDTQYF. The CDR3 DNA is TGTGCCAGCACCAGGTCTCCTGCGCTATACACAGATACGCAGTATTTT.

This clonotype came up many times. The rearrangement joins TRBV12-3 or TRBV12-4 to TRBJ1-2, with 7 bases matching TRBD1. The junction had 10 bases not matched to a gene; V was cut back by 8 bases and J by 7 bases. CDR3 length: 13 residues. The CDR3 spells CASLGGQSAGYTF. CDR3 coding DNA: TGTGCCAGCCTGGGGGGACAGTCGGCTGGCTACACCTTC.

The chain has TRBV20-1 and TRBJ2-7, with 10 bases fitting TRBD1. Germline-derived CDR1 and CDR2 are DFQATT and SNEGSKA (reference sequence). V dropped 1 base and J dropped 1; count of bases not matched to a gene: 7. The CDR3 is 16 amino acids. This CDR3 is CSARVVGTGESYEQYV. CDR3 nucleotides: TGCAGTGCTAGAGTAGTAGGGACAGGGGAATCCTACGAGCAGTACGTC.

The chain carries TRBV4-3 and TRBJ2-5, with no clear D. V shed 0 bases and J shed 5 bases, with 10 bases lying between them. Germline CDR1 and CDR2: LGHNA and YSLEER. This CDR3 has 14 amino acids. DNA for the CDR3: TGCGCCAGCAGCCAAGATGGGGTTGGGGAGACCCAGTACTTC. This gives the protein CASSQDGVGETQYF.

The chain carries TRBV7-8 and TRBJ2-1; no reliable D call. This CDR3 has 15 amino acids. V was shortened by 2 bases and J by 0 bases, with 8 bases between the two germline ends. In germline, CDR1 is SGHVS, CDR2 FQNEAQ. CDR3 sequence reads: CASSLKVNSYNEQFF. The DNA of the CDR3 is TGTGCCAGCAGCTTAAAAGTAAACTCCTACAATGAGCAGTTCTTC.

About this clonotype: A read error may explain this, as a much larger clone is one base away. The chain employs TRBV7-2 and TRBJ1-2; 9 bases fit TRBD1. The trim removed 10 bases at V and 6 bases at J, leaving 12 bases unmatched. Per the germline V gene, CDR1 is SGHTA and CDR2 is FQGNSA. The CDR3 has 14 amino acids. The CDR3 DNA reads TGTACCATCCAGACCCCGACAGGGGGAGATGGCTACACCTTC. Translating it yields CTIQTPTGGDGYTF.

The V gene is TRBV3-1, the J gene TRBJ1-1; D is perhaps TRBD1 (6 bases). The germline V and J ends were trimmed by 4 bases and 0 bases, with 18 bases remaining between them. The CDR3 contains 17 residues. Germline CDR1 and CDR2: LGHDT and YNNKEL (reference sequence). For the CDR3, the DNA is TGTGCCAGCAGCCCACAGGGCTGGGGGGGCCTGAACACTGAAGCTTTCTTT. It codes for CASSPQGWGGLNTEAFF.

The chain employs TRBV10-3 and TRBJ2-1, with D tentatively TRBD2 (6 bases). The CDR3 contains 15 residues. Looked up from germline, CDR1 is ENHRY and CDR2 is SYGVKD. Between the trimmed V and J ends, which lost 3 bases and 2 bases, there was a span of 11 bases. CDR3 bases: TGTGCCATCAGTGACCCGGGACTCCCCTACAATGAGCAGTTCTTC. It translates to CAISDPGLPYNEQFF.

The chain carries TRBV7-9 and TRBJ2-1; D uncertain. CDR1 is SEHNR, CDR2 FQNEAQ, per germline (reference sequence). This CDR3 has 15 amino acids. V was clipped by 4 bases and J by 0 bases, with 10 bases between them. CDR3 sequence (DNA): TGTGCCAGCAGCTCCGCTCCGGCCTCCTACAATGAGCAGTTCTTC. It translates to CASSSAPASYNEQFF.

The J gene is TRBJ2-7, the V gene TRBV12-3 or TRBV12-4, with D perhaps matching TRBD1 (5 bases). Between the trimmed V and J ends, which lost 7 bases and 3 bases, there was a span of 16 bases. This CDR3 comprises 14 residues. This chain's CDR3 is CASTPNDGHYEQYF. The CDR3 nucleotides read TGTGCCAGCACCCCTAATGACGGACACTACGAGCAGTACTTC.

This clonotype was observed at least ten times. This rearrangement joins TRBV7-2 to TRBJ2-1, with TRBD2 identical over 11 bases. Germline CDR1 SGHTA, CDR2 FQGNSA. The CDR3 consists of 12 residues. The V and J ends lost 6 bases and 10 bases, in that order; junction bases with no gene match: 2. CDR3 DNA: TGTGCCAGCAGGGGACTAGCGGACGAGCAGTTCTTC. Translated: CASRGLADEQFF.

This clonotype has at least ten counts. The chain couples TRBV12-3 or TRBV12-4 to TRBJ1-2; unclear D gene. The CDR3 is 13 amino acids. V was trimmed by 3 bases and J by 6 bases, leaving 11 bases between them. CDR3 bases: TGTGCCAGCAGTTTCTGGGTTCAGGATGGCTACACCTTC. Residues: CASSFWVQDGYTF.

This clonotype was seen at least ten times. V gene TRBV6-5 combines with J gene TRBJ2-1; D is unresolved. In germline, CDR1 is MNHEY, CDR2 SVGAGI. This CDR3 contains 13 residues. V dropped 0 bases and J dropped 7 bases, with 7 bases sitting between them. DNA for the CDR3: TGTGCCAGCAGTTACTCGACGGAAAATGAGCAGTTCTTC. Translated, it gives CASSYSTENEQFF.

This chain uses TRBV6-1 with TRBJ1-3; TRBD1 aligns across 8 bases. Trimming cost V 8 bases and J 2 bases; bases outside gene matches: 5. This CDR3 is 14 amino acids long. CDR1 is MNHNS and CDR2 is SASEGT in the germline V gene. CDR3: CASLLRGPGNTIYF. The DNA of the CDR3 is TGTGCCAGCCTCCTCAGGGGGCCTGGAAACACCATATATTTT.

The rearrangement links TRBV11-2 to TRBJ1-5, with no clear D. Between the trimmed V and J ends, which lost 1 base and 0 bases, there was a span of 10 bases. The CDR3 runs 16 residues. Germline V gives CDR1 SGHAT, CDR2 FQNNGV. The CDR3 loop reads CASSLAGTDSNQPQHF. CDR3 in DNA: TGTGCCAGCAGCTTAGCTGGCACGGATAGCAATCAGCCCCAGCATTTT.

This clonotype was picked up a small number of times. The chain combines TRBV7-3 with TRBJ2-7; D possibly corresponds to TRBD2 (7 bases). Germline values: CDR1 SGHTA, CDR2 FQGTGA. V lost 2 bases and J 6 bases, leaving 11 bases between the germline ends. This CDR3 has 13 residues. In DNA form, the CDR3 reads TGTGCCAGCAGCTTATCCGGGGGGCTCGAGCAGTACGTC. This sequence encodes CASSLSGGLEQYV.

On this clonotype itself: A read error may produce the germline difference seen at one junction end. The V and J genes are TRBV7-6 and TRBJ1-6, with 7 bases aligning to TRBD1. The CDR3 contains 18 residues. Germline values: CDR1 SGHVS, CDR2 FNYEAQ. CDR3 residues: CANSRQGLRESYNSPLHF. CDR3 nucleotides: TGTGCCAACAGCAGACAGGGTTTGAGAGAATCCTATAATTCACCCCTCCACTTT.

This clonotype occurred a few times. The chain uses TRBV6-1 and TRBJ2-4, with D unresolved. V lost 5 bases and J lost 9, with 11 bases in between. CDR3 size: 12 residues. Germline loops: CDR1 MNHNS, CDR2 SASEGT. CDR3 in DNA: TGTGCCAGCAGTTCCGGACGGAGCATTCAGTACTTC. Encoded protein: CASSSGRSIQYF.

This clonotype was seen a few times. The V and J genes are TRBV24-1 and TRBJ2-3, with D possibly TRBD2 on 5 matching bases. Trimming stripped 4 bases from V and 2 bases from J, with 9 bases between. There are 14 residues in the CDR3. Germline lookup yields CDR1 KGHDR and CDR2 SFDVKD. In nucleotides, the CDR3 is TGTGCCACCAGTGAGCGGACTCTCACAGATACGCAGTATTTT. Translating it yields CATSERTLTDTQYF.